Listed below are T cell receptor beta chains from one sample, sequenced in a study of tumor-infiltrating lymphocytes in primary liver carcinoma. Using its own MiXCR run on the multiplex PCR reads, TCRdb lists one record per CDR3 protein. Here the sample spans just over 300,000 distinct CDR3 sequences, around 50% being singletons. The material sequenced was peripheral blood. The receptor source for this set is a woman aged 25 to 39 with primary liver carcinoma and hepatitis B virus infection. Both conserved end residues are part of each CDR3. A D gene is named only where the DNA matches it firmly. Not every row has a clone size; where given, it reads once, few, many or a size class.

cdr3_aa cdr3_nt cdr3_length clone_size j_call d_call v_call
CASSPGQGATCEQYF TGTGCCAGCAGCCCGGGACAGGGGGCGACCTGCGAGCAGTACTTC 15 . TRBJ2-7 TRBD1 TRBV12-3/TRBV12-4
CASSQSGVDEQYF TGCGCCAGCAGCCAATCAGGGGTGGACGAGCAGTACTTC 13 few TRBJ2-7 . TRBV4-1
CASSPSPGGTEAFF TGTGCCAGCAGCCCATCACCAGGAGGTACTGAAGCTTTCTTT 14 many TRBJ1-1 . TRBV12-3/TRBV12-4
CASSEALRAANQPQHF TGTGCCAGCAGTGAAGCGCTTCGGGCAGCTAATCAGCCCCAGCATTTT 16 . TRBJ1-5 . TRBV2
CASSLTGGRNEKLFF TGTGCCAGCAGCCTAACAGGGGGACGGAATGAAAAACTGTTTTTT 15 . TRBJ1-4 TRBD1 TRBV7-9
CASTDLDRDNEKLFF TGTGCCAGCACTGACCTCGACAGGGATAATGAAAAACTGTTTTTT 15 . TRBJ1-4 TRBD1 TRBV28
CASSPFRAPLAGGYTF TGTGCCAGCAGTCCCTTTCGGGCCCCGCTCGCCGGTGGCTACACCTTC 16 . TRBJ1-2 . TRBV28
CDSSQEQGVNFYEQYF TGCGACAGCAGCCAAGAACAGGGGGTGAATTTCTACGAGCAGTACTTC 16 once TRBJ2-7 TRBD1 TRBV4-1
CASSLLGYEQYF TGTGCCAGCAGTTTGCTCGGCTACGAGCAGTACTTC 12 many TRBJ2-7 . TRBV12-3/TRBV12-4
CASNLNRGRSETLYF TGTGCCAGCAACTTAAACAGGGGAAGATCGGAGACCCTGTACTTC 15 . TRBJ2-5 TRBD1 TRBV7-8
CTISDGGMGTDTQYF TGTACCATCAGTGATGGTGGGATGGGTACAGATACGCAGTATTTT 15 . TRBJ2-3 . TRBV10-3